The 8 T cell receptor beta chains below were found in one sample sequenced in a study of blood T cell repertoires in COVID-19. Assay: immunoSEQ multiplex PCR; the TCRdb copy retains only in-frame clones and omits some. Of some 280,000 clones listed, approximately 91% are singletons. Sequenced material: peripheral blood. The receptors come from a woman between 55 and 75 years old with acute or convalescent COVID-19.

This rearrangement joins TRBV5-4 to TRBJ2-2; 8 nucleotides line up with TRBD2. Germline V lookup: CDR1 SGHNT, CDR2 YYREEE (reference sequence). CDR3 length equals 16 residues. The V gene end was trimmed by 2 bases and the J gene end by 0 bases; junction bases not matched to a gene: 3. CDR3 coding DNA: TGTGCCAGCAGCTTAACTAGCGGAACGAACACCGGGGAGCTGTTTTTT. The encoded protein is CASSLTSGTNTGELFF.

The chain links TRBV14 to TRBJ1-3, with 7 bases fitting TRBD1. The CDR3 contains 17 residues. Germline V gene data show CDR1 as SGHDN and CDR2 as FVKESK. V was pared by 3 bases and J by 1 base, with 9 bases of the junction left unmatched. CDR3 sequence reads: CASSQVPRQGSGNTIYF. CDR3 sequence (DNA): TGTGCCAGCAGCCAGGTGCCAAGACAGGGTTCTGGAAACACCATATATTTT. Full variable domain (remainder filled in from reference TRBV14 and TRBJ1-3): EAGVTQFPSHSVIEKGQTVTLRCDPISGHDNLYWYRRVMGKEIKFLLHFVKESKQDESGMPNNRFLAERTGGTYSTLKVQPAELEDSGVYFCASSQVPRQGSGNTIYFGEGSWLTVV.

The V call is TRBV6-6, the J call TRBJ2-5; the match to TRBD2 covers 7 bases. Per germline, CDR1 MNHNY and CDR2 SVGAGI (reference sequence). CDR3 length equals 13 residues. Trimming removed 11 bases from V and 4 bases from J; junction bases left unmatched: 10. CDR3 DNA: TGTGCCTCCACGGGGGGACTGGGAGAGACCCAGTACTTC. Translating gives CASTGGLGETQYF.

The chain combines TRBV7-2 with TRBJ2-3; the match to TRBD1 covers 10 bases. Unmatched junction bases numbered 13, after V lost 3 bases and J lost 1 base. The CDR3 length is 19 residues. In germline, CDR1 is SGHTA, CDR2 FQGNSA. CDR3 sequence reads: CASSFGSLWTGGRTDTQYF. Here the CDR3 DNA reads TGTGCCAGCAGCTTCGGGTCTTTGTGGACAGGGGGGCGCACAGATACGCAGTATTTT.

The chain carries TRBV29-1 and TRBJ1-6; tentative D call: TRBD1 (6 bases). CDR3 length equals 14 residues. V lost 4 bases and J 7 bases, leaving 14 bases between the germline ends. Per germline, CDR1 SQVTM and CDR2 ANQGSEA. CDR3: CSVGTGNENSPLHF. In DNA form, the CDR3 reads TGCAGCGTTGGAACAGGGAATGAGAATTCACCCCTCCACTTT.

The chain combines TRBV19 with TRBJ2-7, with TRBD1 identical over 8 bases. CDR1 is LNHDA and CDR2 is SQIVND in the germline V gene (reference sequence). Losses at the gene ends were 5 bases for V and 5 bases for J; bases not matched to a gene: 5. The CDR3 spans 13 residues. The CDR3 sequence is CASSYGQGDEQYF. The CDR3 coding sequence is TGTGCCAGTAGTTACGGACAGGGCGACGAGCAGTACTTC.

CDR3 loop: CASRTGVNTGELFF. The CDR3 nucleotides read TGTGCCAGTAGGACAGGGGTGAACACCGGGGAGCTGTTTTTT. V usage is TRBV19 and J usage is TRBJ2-2; 8 nucleotides match TRBD1. J lost 1 base, V lost 6 bases, and 1 base had no gene match. Germline CDR1 reads LNHDA; CDR2 reads SQIVND (reference sequence). CDR3 length equals 14 residues.

The rearrangement joins TRBV19 to TRBJ2-6; 12 bases map to TRBD2. The length of the CDR3 is 15 residues. The junction had 0 bases not matched to a gene; V was cut back by 7 bases and J by 2 bases. Germline CDR1 is LNHDA and CDR2 is SQIVND (reference sequence). Here the CDR3 DNA reads TGTGCCAGTACTAGCGGGAGGGCTGGGGCCAACGTCCTGACTTTC. This encodes CASTSGRAGANVLTF.